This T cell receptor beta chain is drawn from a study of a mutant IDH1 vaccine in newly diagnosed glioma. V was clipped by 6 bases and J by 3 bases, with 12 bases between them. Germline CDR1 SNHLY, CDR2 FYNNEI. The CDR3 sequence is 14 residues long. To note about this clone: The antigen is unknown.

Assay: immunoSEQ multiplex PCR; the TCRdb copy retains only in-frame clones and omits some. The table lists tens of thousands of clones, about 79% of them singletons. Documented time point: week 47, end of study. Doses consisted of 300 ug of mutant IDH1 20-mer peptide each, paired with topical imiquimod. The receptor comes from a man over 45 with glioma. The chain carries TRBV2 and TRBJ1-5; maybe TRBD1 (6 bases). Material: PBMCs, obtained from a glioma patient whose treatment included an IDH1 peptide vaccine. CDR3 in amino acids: CASREDSLNQPQHF. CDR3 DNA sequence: TGTGCCAGCAGAGAGGACAGCCTCAATCAGCCCCAGCATTTT.